This T cell receptor (beta chain) was documented in a study of human CD8 memory T cell subsets. Notes on the study in general: Higher diversity in stem-like memory T cells than in precursor exhausted T cells was suggested by Chao1 estimates.

UMI-labeled 5' RACE was used, and it produced the TCR beta libraries. Original data processing: Between 3,000 and 18,000 functional CDR3 beta clonotypes were found per TCR beta library. TCRdb re-analyzed the 5' RACE reads; it lists each CDR3 protein once, without DNA. TCRdb's processing, not the authors', yielded these V and J calls. The sample spans around 4,500 distinct CDR3 sequences; the ten largest clones claim around 21%. Healthy donors supplied buffy coats, and the PBMC came from them. Duplicate vials of some 150,000 sorted CD8+ T cells per subset supplied the RNA. There are 15 residues in the CDR3. From germline, CDR1 is MRHNA and CDR2 SNTAGT. A remark on this clonotype: Antigen unknown.

The sample was CD8+ T cells from PBMCs. The gene calls are TRBV6-4 and TRBJ2-3; TCRdb names TRBD1, which stays unverified in the absence of DNA. The source of this sequence is a human donor in good health. The CDR3 loop reads CASSDGGTSTDTQYF.